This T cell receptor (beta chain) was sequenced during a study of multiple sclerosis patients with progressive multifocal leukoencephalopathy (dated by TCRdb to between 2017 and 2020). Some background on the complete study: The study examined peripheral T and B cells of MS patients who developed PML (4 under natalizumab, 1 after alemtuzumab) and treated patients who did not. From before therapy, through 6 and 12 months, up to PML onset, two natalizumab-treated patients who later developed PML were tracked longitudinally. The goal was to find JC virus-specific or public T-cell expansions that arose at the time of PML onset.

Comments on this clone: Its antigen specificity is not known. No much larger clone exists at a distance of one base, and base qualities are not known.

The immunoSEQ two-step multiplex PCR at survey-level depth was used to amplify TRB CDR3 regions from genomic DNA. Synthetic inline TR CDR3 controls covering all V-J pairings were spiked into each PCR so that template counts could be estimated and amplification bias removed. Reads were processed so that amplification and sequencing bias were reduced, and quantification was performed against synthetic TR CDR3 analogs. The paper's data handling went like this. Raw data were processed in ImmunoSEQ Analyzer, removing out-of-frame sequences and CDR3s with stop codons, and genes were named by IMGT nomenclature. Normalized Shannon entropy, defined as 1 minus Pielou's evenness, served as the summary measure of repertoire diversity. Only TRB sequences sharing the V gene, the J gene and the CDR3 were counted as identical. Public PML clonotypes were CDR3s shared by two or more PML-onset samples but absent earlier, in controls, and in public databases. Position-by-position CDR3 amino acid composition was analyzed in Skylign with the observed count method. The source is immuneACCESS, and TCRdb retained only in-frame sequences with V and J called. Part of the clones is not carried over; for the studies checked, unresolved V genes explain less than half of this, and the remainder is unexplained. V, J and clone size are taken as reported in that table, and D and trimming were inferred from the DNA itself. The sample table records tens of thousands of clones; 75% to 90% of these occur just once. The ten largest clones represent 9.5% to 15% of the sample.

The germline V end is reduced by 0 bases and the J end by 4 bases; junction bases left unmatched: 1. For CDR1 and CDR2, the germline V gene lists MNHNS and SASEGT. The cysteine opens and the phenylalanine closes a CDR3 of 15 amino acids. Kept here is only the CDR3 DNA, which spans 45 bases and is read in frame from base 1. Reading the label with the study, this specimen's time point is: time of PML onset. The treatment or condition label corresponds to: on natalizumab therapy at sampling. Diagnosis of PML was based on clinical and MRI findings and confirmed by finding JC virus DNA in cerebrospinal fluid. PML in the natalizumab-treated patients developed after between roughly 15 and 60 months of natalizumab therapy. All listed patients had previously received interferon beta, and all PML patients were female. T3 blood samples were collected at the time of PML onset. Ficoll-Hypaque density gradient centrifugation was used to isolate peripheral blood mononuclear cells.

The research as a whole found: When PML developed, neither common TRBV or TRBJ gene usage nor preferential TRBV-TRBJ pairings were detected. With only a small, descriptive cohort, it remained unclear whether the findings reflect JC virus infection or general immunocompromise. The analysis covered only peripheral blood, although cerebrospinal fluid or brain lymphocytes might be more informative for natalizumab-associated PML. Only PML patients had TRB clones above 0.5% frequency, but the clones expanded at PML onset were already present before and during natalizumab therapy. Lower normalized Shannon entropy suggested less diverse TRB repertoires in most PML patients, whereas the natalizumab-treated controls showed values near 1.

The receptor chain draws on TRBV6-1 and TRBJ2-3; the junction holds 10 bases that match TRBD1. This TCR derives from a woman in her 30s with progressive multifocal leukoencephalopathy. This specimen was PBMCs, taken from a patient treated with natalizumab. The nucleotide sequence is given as TGTGCCAGCAGTGAAGCGGGGACAGGGGCAGATACGCAGTATTTT. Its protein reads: CASSEAGTGADTQYF.